This T cell receptor (beta chain) appears in the sequencing data of a study of blood T cell repertoires in COVID-19. Study information: Sites across the United States, Italy and Spain contributed samples from acute and convalescent COVID-19. Sources were T cells, B-cell-depleted T cells, or PBMCs; the material itself was cDNA or gDNA.

Under the authors' procedure: Reference gene primers were amplified, and this amplification served to estimate nucleated cell counts. The protocol was immunoSEQ multiplex PCR, while the TCRdb copy is restricted to in-frame clones and leaves out a portion. V, J and clone size derive from that table, while D and trimming were established from the DNA sequence. The profile covers under 100,000 clones, with over 70% appearing a single time and around 12% taken by the ten largest. The CDR3 sequence is 14 residues long. Germline CDR1 and CDR2: MNHEY and SVGAGI. After removal of 5 bases from V and 3 bases from J, the junction contained 5 bases not matched to a gene.

The chain is built from TRBV6-5 and TRBJ1-1; 8 nucleotides align to TRBD1. Sequencing was performed on peripheral blood. The TCR was taken from a woman in her thirties or forties with active or convalescent COVID-19. This chain's CDR3 is CASSMDREDTEAFF. CDR3 in DNA: TGTGCCAGCAGTATGGACAGGGAGGACACTGAAGCTTTCTTT.